Below, one T cell receptor beta chain is given with its context. The table lists this clonotype with many counts. Its cognate antigen has yet to be identified. The record has no base qualities; no much larger clone is one base away. The sample is drawn from a study of blood T cells in healthy people across ages (dated by TCRdb to between 2015 and 2016). At the level of the whole study: In model experiments, template switching captured about one uniquely barcoded TCR beta cDNA molecule for every two T cells. The study measured age-related changes in TCR beta repertoire diversity using deep sequencing normalized with unique cDNA molecular identifiers. The donors were split into four age groups: young (average 16 years), middle-aged (roughly 40), aged (roughly 65) and long-lived (roughly 86). To avoid experimental bias, donors of different ages were spread randomly across the sequencing lanes. For two donors (one aged 18 to 29 and one aged 80 or older), the study analyzed two additional independent replicas of 1 million unique cDNA reads from the same blood draw. The investigation overall reported the following: There was a strong correlation between observed TCR beta diversity and the percentage of naive T cells measured by flow cytometry. The long-lived group showed more naive CD4+ T cells, fewer expanded clones and increased TCR diversity than the aged group, suggesting age selection. Estimates of total diversity based on one million sequenced T cells were regarded as lower bounds and as underestimates. The CMV infection status of donors was not known, potentially confounding age-related changes in expanded clonotypes. Bulk unsorted PBMC profiling prevented conclusive comparison of naive and antigen-experienced compartments. Observed TCR beta diversity per million T cells fell roughly linearly with age, and a significant reduction was already apparent by age roughly 40.

The library was generated by 5' RACE. Instrument on record: Illumina HiSeq 2500. A second about 7 to 11 cycle PCR used a sample-barcoded 5' primer and a J-beta primer mix. A template-switch 5' adaptor carrying 12 random nucleotides introduced a unique molecular identifier onto each TCR beta cDNA molecule. Each sample yielded at least 3 million CDR3-containing paired-end reads. First-strand cDNA was synthesized from all RNA with the Mint cDNA synthesis kit, primed by a TRBC-specific oligonucleotide. Following uracil-DNA glycosylase treatment, all cDNA underwent a first 18-cycle PCR with the universal primers M1SS and BC2_uni_R. Per the authors' processing: For normalization, 1 million high-quality reads were randomly selected from each sample, with every read carrying a distinct molecular identifier. Instead of being binned into consensus sequences, reads that shared molecular identifiers were thrown out. MiTCR, set to a Q25 quality threshold and the strictest error-elimination algorithm, was used for CDR3 identification, clonotype clustering and error correction. A nonparametric unseen species model with Euler transformation was used to estimate lower-bound total TCR beta diversity. The public sequencing data were trimmed at Q25 with fastp and processed into clonotypes with MiXCR by TCRdb, which kept only in-frame beta chains. When rows share a CDR3 protein, they turn into one entry using the most common DNA and genes. The V and J calls reflect TCRdb's pipeline rather than the authors' work. Within this sample are around 650,000 distinct CDR3 sequences, with approximately 31% of them counted one time only. The ten largest clonotypes hold less than 20% of the sample.

Systemically healthy Caucasian individuals from Russia, 35 to 50 in total and aged about 6 to 100 years, were included as donors. Roughly 11 milliliters of peripheral blood were drawn from each donor into EDTA-treated Vacutainer tubes. Ficoll-Paque density-gradient centrifugation was used to isolate PBMCs, with at least 6.5 million per sample. Trizol reagent was used to extract total RNA from the PBMCs, yielding at least 6 micrograms per sample. The percentages of naive CD45RAhigh/CD27high T cells were determined by flow cytometry on a PBMC aliquot from every donor. Sequenced sample: blood. This receptor was taken from an elderly woman in good health. Donor details come from another sample of the same person, matched by shared clones.

For the CDR3, the sequence is CASSEETGVLSNQPQHF. Here is the DNA: TGTGCCAGCAGTGAAGAAACAGGGGTCCTGAGCAATCAGCCCCAGCATTTT. The sequence joins TRBV6-1 to TRBJ1-5; TRBD1 aligns with 7 central bases. V lost 1 base and J lost 1 base, and the count of bases not matched to a germline gene is 7. The CDR3 runs 17 residues from the cysteine to the phenylalanine. The retained sequence is limited to the CDR3, 51 bases, with the frame set at the first base. The germline V gene encodes CDR1 MNHNS and CDR2 SASEGT.